This T cell receptor (beta chain) was obtained from a study of T cells after posttransplantation cyclophosphamide. Using immunoSEQ multiplex PCR, the repertoire was profiled, and TCRdb retains in-frame clones only, with some absent. The data show some 47,000 clones, approximately 86% seen once. With regard to this clone: The target antigen is unknown.

This CDR3 is built from 16 residues. The V end was cut by 4 bases, the J end by 5 bases, with 19 bases between. The V gene's germline CDR1 is SEHNR and CDR2 FQNEAQ (reference sequence). Broader study findings: After PTCy, TRB diversity resembled that of CNI/methotrexate controls. Blood and skin or GI T cell repertoires showed limited TRB overlap. Later post-transplant blood repertoires were often dominated by donor CD8+ memory clones.

This chain connects TRBV7-9 to TRBJ2-3; TRBD1 is a possible D gene (6 bases). The material sequenced was PBMCs. This sequence originates from a man aged 30-40 years with a blood cancer, CMV-positive, and with a related stem cell donor. This CDR3 reads CASSSIRTAVGDTQYF. In nucleotides, the CDR3 is TGTGCCAGCAGCTCAATAAGGACAGCAGTCGGAGATACGCAGTATTTT.